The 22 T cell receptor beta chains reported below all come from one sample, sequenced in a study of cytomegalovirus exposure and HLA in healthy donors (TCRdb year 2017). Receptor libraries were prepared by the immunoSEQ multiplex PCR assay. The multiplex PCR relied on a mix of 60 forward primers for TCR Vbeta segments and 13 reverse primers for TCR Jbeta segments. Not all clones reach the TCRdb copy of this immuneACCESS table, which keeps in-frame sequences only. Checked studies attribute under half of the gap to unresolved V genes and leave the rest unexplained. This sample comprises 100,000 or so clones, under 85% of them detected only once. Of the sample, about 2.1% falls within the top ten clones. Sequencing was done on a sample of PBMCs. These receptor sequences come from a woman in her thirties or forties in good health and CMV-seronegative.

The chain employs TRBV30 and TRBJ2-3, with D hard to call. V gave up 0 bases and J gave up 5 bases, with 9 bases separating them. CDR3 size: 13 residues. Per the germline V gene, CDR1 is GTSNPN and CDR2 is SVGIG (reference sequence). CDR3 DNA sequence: TGTGCCTGGAGTGTACGCCTGAGAGATACGCAGTATTTT. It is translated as CAWSVRLRDTQYF.

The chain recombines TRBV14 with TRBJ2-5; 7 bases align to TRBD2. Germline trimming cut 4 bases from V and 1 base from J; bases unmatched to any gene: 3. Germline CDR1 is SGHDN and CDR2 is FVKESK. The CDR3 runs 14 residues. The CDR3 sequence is CASSPGLPQETQYF. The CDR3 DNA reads TGTGCCAGCAGCCCGGGACTACCCCAAGAGACCCAGTACTTC.

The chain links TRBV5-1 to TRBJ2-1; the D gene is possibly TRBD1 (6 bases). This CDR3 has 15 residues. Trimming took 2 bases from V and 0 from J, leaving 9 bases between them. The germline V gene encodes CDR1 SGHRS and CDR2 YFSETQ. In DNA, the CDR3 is TGCGCCAGCAGCTTTCAGGGGAGCTCCTACAATGAGCAGTTCTTC. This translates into CASSFQGSSYNEQFF.

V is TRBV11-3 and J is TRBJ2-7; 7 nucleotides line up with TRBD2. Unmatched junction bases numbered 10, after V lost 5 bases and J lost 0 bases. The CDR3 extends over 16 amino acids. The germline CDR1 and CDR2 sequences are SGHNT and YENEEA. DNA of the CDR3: TGTGCCAGCAGCCCTCTCAGGCGGGAGACCTCCTACGAGCAGTACTTC. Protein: CASSPLRRETSYEQYF.

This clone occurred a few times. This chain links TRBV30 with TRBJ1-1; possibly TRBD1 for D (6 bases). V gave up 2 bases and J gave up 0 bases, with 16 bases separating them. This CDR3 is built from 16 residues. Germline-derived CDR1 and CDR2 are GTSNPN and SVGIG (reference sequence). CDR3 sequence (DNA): TGTGCCTGGAGTTTCTCACCGCCAGGGGTGAACACTGAAGCTTTCTTT. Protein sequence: CAWSFSPPGVNTEAFF.

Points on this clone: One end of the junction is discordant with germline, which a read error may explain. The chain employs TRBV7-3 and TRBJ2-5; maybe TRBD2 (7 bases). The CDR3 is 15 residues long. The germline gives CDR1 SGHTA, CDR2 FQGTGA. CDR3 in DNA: TGTGCCAGCAGCTTAAGCGGGGGCCCAACAGAGGCCCAGTACTTC. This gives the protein CASSLSGGPTEAQYF.

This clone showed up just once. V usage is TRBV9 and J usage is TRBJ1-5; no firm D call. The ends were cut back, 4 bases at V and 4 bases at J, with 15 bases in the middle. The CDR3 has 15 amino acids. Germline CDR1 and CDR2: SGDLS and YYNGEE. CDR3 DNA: TGTGCCAGCAGCCCCCCAGGTTCGGCTAATCAGCCCCAGCATTTT. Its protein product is CASSPPGSANQPQHF.

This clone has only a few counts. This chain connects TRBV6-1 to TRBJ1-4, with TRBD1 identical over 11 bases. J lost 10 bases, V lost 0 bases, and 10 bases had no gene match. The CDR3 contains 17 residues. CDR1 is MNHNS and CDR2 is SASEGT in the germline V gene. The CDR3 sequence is CASSEAIWTGGLRKLFF. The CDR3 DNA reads TGTGCCAGCAGTGAAGCGATTTGGACAGGGGGCCTCAGAAAACTGTTTTTT.

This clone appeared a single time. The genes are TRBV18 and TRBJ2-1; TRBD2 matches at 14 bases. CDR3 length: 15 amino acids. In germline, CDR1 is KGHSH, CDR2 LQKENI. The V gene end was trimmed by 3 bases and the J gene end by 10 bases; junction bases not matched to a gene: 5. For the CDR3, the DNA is TGTGCCAGCTCACCCGGGACTAGCGGGGGCGCGGAGCAGTTCTTC. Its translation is CASSPGTSGGAEQFF.

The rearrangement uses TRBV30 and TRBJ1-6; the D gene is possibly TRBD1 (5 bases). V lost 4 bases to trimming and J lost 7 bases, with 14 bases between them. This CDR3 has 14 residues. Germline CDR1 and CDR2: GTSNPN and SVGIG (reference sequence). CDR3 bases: TGTGCCTGGAATCCGTCAGGGTTGAATTCACCCCTCCACTTT. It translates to CAWNPSGLNSPLHF.

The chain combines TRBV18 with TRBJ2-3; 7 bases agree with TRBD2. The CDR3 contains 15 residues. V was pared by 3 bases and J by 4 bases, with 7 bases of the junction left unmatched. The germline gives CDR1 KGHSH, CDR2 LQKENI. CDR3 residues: CASSPEGGPSDTQYF. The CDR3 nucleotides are TGTGCCAGCTCACCTGAGGGAGGGCCTTCAGATACGCAGTATTTT.

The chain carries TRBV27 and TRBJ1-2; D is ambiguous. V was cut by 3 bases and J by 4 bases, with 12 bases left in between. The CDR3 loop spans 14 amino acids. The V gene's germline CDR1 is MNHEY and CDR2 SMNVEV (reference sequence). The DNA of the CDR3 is TGTGCCAGCAGTTTGTCTCCGGGGTTCTATGGCTACACCTTC. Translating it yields CASSLSPGFYGYTF.

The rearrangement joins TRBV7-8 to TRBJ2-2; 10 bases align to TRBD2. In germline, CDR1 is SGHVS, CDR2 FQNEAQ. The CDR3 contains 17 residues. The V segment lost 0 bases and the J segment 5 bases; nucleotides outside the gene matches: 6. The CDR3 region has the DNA TGTGCCAGCAGCTTAGCGCGAGCGGGAGGGCCGACCGGGGAGCTGTTTTTT. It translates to CASSLARAGGPTGELFF.

The DNA of the CDR3 is TGTGCCAGCAACCACAGGGAGGGGGAGTATGGCTACACCTTC. Encoded protein: CASNHREGEYGYTF. V usage is TRBV2 and J usage is TRBJ1-2; maybe TRBD1 (6 bases). Germline V gives CDR1 SNHLY, CDR2 FYNNEI. V gave up 7 bases and J gave up 5 bases, with 17 bases separating them. The CDR3 extends over 14 amino acids.

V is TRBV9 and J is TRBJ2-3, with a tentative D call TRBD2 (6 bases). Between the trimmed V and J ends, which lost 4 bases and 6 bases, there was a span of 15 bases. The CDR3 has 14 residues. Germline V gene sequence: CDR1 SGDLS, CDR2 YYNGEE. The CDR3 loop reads CASSLRLVGDTQYF. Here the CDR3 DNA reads TGTGCCAGCAGCCTCCGACTAGTGGGGGATACGCAGTATTTT.

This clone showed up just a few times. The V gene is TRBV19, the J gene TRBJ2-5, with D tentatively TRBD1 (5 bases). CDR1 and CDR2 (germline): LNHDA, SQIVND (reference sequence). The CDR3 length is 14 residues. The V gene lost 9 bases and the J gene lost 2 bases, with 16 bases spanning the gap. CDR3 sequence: CASSLGRKQETQYF. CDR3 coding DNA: TGTGCCAGCAGCCTGGGGCGGAAACAAGAGACCCAGTACTTC.

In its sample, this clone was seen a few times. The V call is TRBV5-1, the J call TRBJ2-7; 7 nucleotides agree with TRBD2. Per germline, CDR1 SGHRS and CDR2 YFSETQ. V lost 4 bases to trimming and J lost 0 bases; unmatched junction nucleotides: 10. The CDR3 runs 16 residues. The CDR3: CASSPAGVAGSYEQYF. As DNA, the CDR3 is TGCGCCAGCAGCCCGGCGGGGGTGGCGGGCTCCTACGAGCAGTACTTC.

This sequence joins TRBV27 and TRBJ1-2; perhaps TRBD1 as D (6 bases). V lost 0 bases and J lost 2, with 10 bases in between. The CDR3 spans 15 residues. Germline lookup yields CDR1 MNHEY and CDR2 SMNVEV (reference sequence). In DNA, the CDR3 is TGTGCCAGCAGTTTATCAAAAACAGGGAACTATGGCTACACCTTC. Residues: CASSLSKTGNYGYTF.

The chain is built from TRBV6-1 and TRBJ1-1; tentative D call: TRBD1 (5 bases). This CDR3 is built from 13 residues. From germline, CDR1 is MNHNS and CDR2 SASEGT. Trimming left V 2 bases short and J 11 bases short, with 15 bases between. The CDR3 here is CASSETGPSRAFF. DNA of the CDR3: TGTGCCAGCAGTGAAACAGGACCATCAAGGGCTTTCTTT.

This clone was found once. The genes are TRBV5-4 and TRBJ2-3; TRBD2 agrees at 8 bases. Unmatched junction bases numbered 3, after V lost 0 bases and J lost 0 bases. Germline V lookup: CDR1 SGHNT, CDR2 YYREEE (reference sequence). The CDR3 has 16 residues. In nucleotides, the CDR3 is TGTGCCAGCAGCTTGGGACTAGCGCAAAGCACAGATACGCAGTATTTT. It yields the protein CASSLGLAQSTDTQYF.

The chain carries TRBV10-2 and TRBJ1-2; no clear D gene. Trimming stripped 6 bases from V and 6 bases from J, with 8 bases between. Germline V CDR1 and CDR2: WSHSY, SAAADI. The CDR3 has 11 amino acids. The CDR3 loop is CASREGDGYTF. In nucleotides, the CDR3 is TGCGCCAGCAGGGAAGGAGATGGCTACACCTTC.

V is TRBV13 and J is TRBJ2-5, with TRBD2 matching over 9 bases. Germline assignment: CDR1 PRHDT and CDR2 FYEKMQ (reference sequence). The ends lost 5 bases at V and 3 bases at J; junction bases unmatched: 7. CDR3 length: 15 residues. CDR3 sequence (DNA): TGTGCCAGCAGCCCGGGACTAGCCCAAAAAGAGACCCAGTACTTC. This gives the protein CASSPGLAQKETQYF.